This TCR beta chain was identified in a study of blood T cell repertoires in COVID-19. Background on the study: COVID-19 samples collected from the United States, Italy and Spain covered acute and convalescent phases. From T cells, B-cell-depleted T cells, or PBMCs came the material, which was cDNA or gDNA.

Germline V gives CDR1 DFQATT, CDR2 SNEGSKA (reference sequence). CDR3 length: 10 amino acids. As originally analysed: Nucleated cell number was recorded as an estimate derived from reference gene primer amplification. Assay used: immunoSEQ multiplex PCR; TCRdb lists only in-frame clones, some missing. From that table come the V and J calls and clone size; the DNA was used to work out D and trimming. The data show more than 20,000 clones, roughly 88% seen once. The TCR sequence derives from a human donor in a cohort sampled during active COVID-19. The chain combines TRBV20-1 with TRBJ1-5; no firm D call. The sequencing sample was made of peripheral blood. CDR3 nucleotides: TGCAGCCCCCCCCCGCAGCCCCAGCATTTT. This gives the protein CSPPPQPQHF.